Each of the 24 T cell receptor beta chains below was sequenced from the same sample in a study of tumor-infiltrating lymphocytes in primary liver carcinoma. A constant-region primer primed TCR beta cDNA synthesis from 500 to 550 ng of total RNA. Libraries of TCR beta came from three nested multiplex PCR rounds with slightly modified ARM-PCR. TRBV1-TRBV30 forward primers and a C-beta reverse primer were used in the first two PCR rounds, which each ran for about 9 cycles. TCRdb re-analysed the multiplex PCR reads in MiXCR, keeping a single row per CDR3 protein. The sample lists 40,000 to 50,000 distinct CDR3 sequences; roughly 77% were seen once. Both RNA and DNA were isolated together from around 20-30 mg of bulk tissue that had not been sorted. Sequenced sample: liver tumor tissue from sampling region 3. Subset: tumor region T3, left-lateral pole. The receptors here all came from a man aged 40-49 years with primary liver carcinoma and hepatitis B virus infection.

Comment on this clonotype: At one end the junction does not follow the germline gene, possibly because of a read error. This chain uses TRBV11-1 with TRBJ2-3, with D tentatively TRBD1 or TRBD2 (5 bases each). Germline CDR1 and CDR2: SGHAT and FQDESV (reference sequence). This CDR3 contains 16 residues. The CDR3 loop reads CAGSKGPAFSTDTQYF. CDR3 nucleotides: TGTGCCGGCAGCAAGGGACCAGCGTTTAGCACAGATACGCAGTATTTT.

Details on this clonotype: Because it lacks the conserved phenylalanine or tryptophan at the end, this CDR3 is likely a read error. The chain carries TRBV29-1 and TRBJ2-7; TRBD1 matches at 10 bases. CDR1 is SQVTM, CDR2 ANQGSEA, per germline. The CDR3 spans 14 residues. Here the CDR3 DNA reads TGCATCGCTGGAGCCGGGACAGGGGACAACGAGCAGTACCTC. This translates into CIAGAGTGDNEQYL.

By share, this clonotype counts as medium-sized. The gene calls are TRBV11-1 and TRBJ2-3; no reliable D call. This CDR3 contains 15 residues. V lost 2 bases, J lost 2 bases, and 11 bases lay in between. Germline V gene lookup returns CDR1 SGHAT and CDR2 FQDESV (reference sequence). The CDR3 loop is CASSLQPINTDTQYF. CDR3 bases: TGTGCCAGCAGCTTACAGCCCATTAACACAGATACGCAGTATTTT.

As DNA, the CDR3 is TGTGCCAGCAGCCAAGATTGTGGCCGAGGGGGGCAAGGCTACACCTTC. Protein sequence: CASSQDCGRGGQGYTF. The chain has TRBV4-2 and TRBJ1-2, with D tentatively TRBD1 (6 bases). From germline, CDR1 is LGHNA and CDR2 YNFKEQ. V lost 0 bases, J lost 8 bases, and 19 bases lay in between. The CDR3 sequence is 16 residues long.

The rearrangement joins TRBV4-2 to TRBJ2-7, with D possibly called TRBD1 or TRBD2 (5 bases each). Per the germline V gene, CDR1 is LGHNA and CDR2 is YNFKEQ. V lost 4 bases and J lost 3, with 16 bases in between. This CDR3 contains 15 residues. The CDR3 region has the DNA TGTGCCAGCAGCCGAAACCCGGGGCATATCTACGAGCAGTACTTC. Translated, it gives CASSRNPGHIYEQYF.

For this clonotype: Compared with germline, one end of the junction differs, possibly owing to a read error. V is TRBV11-2 and J is TRBJ2-3; 8 bases fit TRBD2. The germline V gene has CDR1 SGHAT and CDR2 FQNNGV. The CDR3 consists of 16 residues. As DNA, the CDR3 is TGTTCCAGAAGCCCCCCGACTAGCGACAGCACAGATACGCAGTATTTT. This encodes CSRSPPTSDSTDTQYF.

As regards this clonotype: The conserved final phenylalanine or tryptophan is absent from the CDR3, which likely points to a read error. The rearrangement links TRBV30 to TRBJ2-5, with a tentative D call TRBD2 (5 bases). Germline V CDR1 and CDR2: GTSNPN, SVGIG (reference sequence). The CDR3 is 14 residues long. In nucleotides, the CDR3 is TGTGCCTGGAGTGGAGGGATATTCCAAGAGACACAGTACATC. It encodes CAWSGGIFQETQYI.

Only one count was recorded for this clonotype. This chain joins TRBV15 and TRBJ2-7; TRBD2 aligns across 8 bases. V lost 2 bases to trimming and J lost 0 bases; unmatched junction nucleotides: 12. Germline-derived CDR1 and CDR2 are LNHNV and YYDKDF (reference sequence). This CDR3 comprises 18 residues. The CDR3 DNA sequence: TGTGCCACCAGCAGACCCGGACTAGCTGGAGGGAGCTCCTACGAGCAGTACTTC. Protein: CATSRPGLAGGSSYEQYF.

Comments on this clonotype: One junction end does not reproduce the germline sequence, and a read error may be involved. The rearrangement uses TRBV6-6 and TRBJ1-5; TRBD1 matches 8 bases. CDR3 length: 17 amino acids. Germline CDR1 MNHNY, CDR2 SVGAGI (reference sequence). CDR3 DNA sequence: TGTGCCAGCAGTTGCCCCCGGACAGGGAATAGCAATCTGCCCCAGCATTTT. It is translated as CASSCPRTGNSNLPQHF.

Remarks on this clonotype: The CDR3 carries no conserved terminal phenylalanine or tryptophan, so it likely arises from a read error. The chain is built from TRBV4-1 and TRBJ2-3; 7 nucleotides align to TRBD2. V dropped 7 bases and J dropped 1; count of bases not matched to a gene: 8. Germline V lookup: CDR1 MGHRA, CDR2 YSYEKL. This CDR3 has 15 residues. In DNA, the CDR3 is TGCGCCAGCAACCCCCCTGGGGGGGGCACAGATACGCAGTATTCT. Its protein is CASNPPGGGTDTQYS.

The rearrangement joins TRBV6-6 to TRBJ2-7; 10 bases align to TRBD2. The CDR3 contains 16 residues. In germline, CDR1 is MNHNY, CDR2 SVGAGI (reference sequence). Here the CDR3 reads CARSYSSLAGAYEQYV. The CDR3 bases are TGTGCCAGGAGTTACTCGAGCCTAGCGGGAGCCTACGAGCAGTACGTC.

Here the CDR3 DNA reads TGTGCCAGCGTCCGTGCCGGGACCGACGTCCTGACTTTC. This gives the protein CASVRAGTDVLTF. The chain joins TRBV28 to TRBJ2-6, with D possibly being TRBD1 or TRBD2 (5 bases each). CDR3 length: 13 amino acids. The germline V gene encodes CDR1 MDHEN and CDR2 SYDVKM. Trimming took 8 bases from V and 11 from J, leaving 16 bases between them. The full variable domain, completed using reference TRBV28 and TRBJ2-6, is DVKVTQSSRYLVKRTGEKVFLECVQDMDHENMFWYRQDPGLGLRLIYFSYDVKMKEKGDIPEGYSVSREKKERFSLILESASTNQTSMYLCASVRAGTDVLTFGAGSRLTVL.

The chain carries TRBV5-1 and TRBJ1-2; D gene unclear. Germline lookup yields CDR1 SGHRS and CDR2 YFSETQ. CDR3 length: 13 amino acids. V lost 6 bases, J lost 1 base, and 10 bases lay in between. In DNA, the CDR3 is TGCGCCAGCAACCTCGACGGTAACTATGGCTACACCTTC. This codes for CASNLDGNYGYTF.

A remark on this clonotype: One junction end disagrees with the germline gene, perhaps due to a read error. The chain links TRBV11-2 to TRBJ2-5; 10 bases match TRBD2. CDR1 and CDR2 from the germline V gene are SGHAT and FQNNGV. The CDR3 runs 18 residues. CDR3 region: CASSSRPGLAAYQDTQCF. The CDR3 nucleotides read TGTGCCAGCAGCTCACGTCCTGGACTAGCGGCGTACCAAGATACCCAGTGCTTC.

In the case of this clonotype: One junction end disagrees with the germline gene, perhaps due to a read error. The rearrangement joins TRBV28 to TRBJ2-3; 13 bases line up with TRBD2. Germline values: CDR1 MDHEN, CDR2 SYDVKM. The CDR3 sequence is 16 residues long. Here the CDR3 reads CTSSRGLAGEVYTQYF. The CDR3 coding sequence is TGTACCAGCAGCCGCGGACTAGCGGGAGAGGTATATACGCAGTATTTT. Filled out from reference TRBV28 and TRBJ2-3, the complete variable domain reads DVKVTQSSRYLVKRTGEKVFLECVQDMDHENMFWYRQDPGLGLRLIYFSYDVKMKEKGDIPEGYSVSREKKERFSLILESASTNQTSMYLCTSSRGLAGEVYTQYFGPGTRLTVL.

The rearrangement links TRBV7-9 to TRBJ2-1, with 7 bases that match TRBD2. J gave up 16 bases and V 5 bases, and 23 bases lay outside the gene matches. This CDR3 is built from 16 residues. Germline CDR1 reads SEHNR; CDR2 reads FQNEAQ (reference sequence). The DNA of the CDR3 is TGTGCCAGCAGCCCGGGCAGGGCGGGAGTCTGGGATGCGCACTTCTTC. This translates into CASSPGRAGVWDAHFF.

The chain is built from TRBV6-6 and TRBJ2-5, with 7 positions matching TRBD2. V was pared by 5 bases and J by 4 bases, with 13 bases of the junction left unmatched. This CDR3 is 16 amino acids long. In germline, CDR1 is MNHNY, CDR2 SVGAGI (reference sequence). CDR3 sequence reads: CASSVKTSWSLETQYF. CDR3 DNA: TGTGCCAGCAGTGTCAAGACTAGCTGGAGTTTAGAGACCCAGTACTTC.

This chain connects TRBV7-2 to TRBJ2-3, with TRBD1 as a possible D gene (6 bases). Germline CDR1 SGHTA, CDR2 FQGNSA. The CDR3 loop spans 15 amino acids. V was clipped by 4 bases and J by 0 bases, with 11 bases between them. CDR3 coding DNA: TGTGCCAGCAGCTCAGGGGTCGATAGCACAGATACGCAGTATTTT. It encodes CASSSGVDSTDTQYF.

Judged by abundance, this clonotype is large. The rearrangement joins TRBV11-2 to TRBJ2-7; D is undetermined. CDR3 length: 12 amino acids. The V end lost 5 bases, the J end lost 6 bases, and 11 bases lay between the germline ends. The germline CDR1 and CDR2 sequences are SGHAT and FQNNGV. The CDR3 sequence: CASSLLWGEQYF. The DNA for the CDR3 is TGTGCCAGCAGCCTCCTGTGGGGCGAGCAGTACTTC.

Of note for this clonotype: A read error may account for a junction end that differs from germline. CDR3 nucleotides: TGTGCAAGCAGTAACACAGGGGGTAGTGAAAAACTGTTTTTT. Translating it yields CASSNTGGSEKLFF. The V call is TRBV6-5, the J call TRBJ1-4, with 8 bases fitting TRBD1. The CDR3 covers 14 residues. Germline V gene data show CDR1 as MNHEY and CDR2 as SVGAGI.

Remarks on this clonotype: Germline and junction disagree at one end, which may indicate a read error. CDR3 loop: CACSSTVEQYF. In nucleotides, the CDR3 is TGTGCCTGCAGTTCCACCGTGGAGCAGTACTTC. The genes are TRBV28 and TRBJ2-7; D gene ambiguous. The CDR3 is made up of 11 amino acids. Germline V CDR1 and CDR2: MDHEN, SYDVKM. Using reference TRBV28 and TRBJ2-7 for the parts outside the CDR3, the full variable domain is DVKVTQSSRYLVKRTGEKVFLECVQDMDHENMFWYRQDPGLGLRLIYFSYDVKMKEKGDIPEGYSVSREKKERFSLILESASTNQTSMYLCACSSTVEQYFGPGTRLTVT.

This clonotype came up many times. The J gene is TRBJ2-3, the V gene TRBV10-3; 14 bases align to TRBD2. V was pared by 5 bases and J by 3 bases, with 4 bases of the junction left unmatched. This CDR3 has 16 residues. Germline loops: CDR1 ENHRY, CDR2 SYGVKD. In DNA, the CDR3 is TGTGCCATCAGTACCGGGACTAGCGGGAGTACAGATACGCAGTATTTT. The encoded protein is CAISTGTSGSTDTQYF.

This clonotype showed up just once. The CDR3 carries no conserved terminal phenylalanine or tryptophan, so it likely arises from a read error. This sequence joins TRBV4-1 and TRBJ1-2, with D possibly being TRBD1 (6 bases). The germline V gene has CDR1 MGHRA and CDR2 YSYEKL. The CDR3 spans 14 residues. This chain's CDR3 is CASSLTQGIEGYTS. For the CDR3, the DNA is TGCGCCAGTAGCCTAACCCAGGGGATTGAGGGCTACACCTCC.

This sequence joins TRBV6-5 and TRBJ2-1; TRBD2 matches 8 bases. Per germline, CDR1 MNHEY and CDR2 SVGAGI. Trimming at V came to 10 bases and at J to 3 bases, leaving 11 bases not matched to a gene. CDR3 length: 15 residues. The CDR3 sequence: CANSLLAESYNEQFF. The CDR3 nucleotides read TGTGCCAACAGCTTACTAGCGGAAAGCTACAATGAGCAGTTCTTC.